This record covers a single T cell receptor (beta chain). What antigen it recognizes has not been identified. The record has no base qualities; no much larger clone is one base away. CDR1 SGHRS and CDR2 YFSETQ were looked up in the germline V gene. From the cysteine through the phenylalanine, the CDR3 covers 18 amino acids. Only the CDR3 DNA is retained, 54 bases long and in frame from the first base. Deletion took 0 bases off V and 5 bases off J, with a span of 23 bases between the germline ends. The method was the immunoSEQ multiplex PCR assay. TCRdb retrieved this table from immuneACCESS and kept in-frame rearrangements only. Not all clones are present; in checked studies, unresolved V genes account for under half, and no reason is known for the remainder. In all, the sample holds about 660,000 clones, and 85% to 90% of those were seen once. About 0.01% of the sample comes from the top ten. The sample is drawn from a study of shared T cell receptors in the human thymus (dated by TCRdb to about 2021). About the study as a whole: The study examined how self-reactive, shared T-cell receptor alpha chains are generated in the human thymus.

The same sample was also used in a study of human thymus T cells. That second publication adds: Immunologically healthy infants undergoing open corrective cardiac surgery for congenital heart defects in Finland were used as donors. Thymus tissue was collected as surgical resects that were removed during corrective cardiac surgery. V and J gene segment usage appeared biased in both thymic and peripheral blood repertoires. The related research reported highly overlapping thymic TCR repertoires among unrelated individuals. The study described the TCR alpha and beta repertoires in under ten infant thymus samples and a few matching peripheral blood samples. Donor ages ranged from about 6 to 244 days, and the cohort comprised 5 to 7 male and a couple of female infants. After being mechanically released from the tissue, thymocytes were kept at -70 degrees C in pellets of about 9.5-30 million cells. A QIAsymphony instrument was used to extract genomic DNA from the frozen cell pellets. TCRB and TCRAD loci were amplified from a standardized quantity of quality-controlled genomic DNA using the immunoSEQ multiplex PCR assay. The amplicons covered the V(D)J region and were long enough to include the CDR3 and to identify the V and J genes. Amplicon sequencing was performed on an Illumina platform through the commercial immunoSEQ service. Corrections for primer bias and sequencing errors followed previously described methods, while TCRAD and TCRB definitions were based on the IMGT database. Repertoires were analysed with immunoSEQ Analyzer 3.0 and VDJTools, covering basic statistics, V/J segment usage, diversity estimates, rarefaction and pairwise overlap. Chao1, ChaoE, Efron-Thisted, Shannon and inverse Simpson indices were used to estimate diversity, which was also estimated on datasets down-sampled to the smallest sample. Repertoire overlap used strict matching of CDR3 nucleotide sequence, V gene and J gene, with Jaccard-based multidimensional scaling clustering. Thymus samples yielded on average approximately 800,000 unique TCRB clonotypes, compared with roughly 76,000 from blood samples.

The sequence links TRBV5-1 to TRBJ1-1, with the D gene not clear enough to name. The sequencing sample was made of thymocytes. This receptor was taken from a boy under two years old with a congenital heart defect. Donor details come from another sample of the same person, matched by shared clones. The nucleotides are TGCGCCAGCAGCTTGGCCGGAAGTTACTTGGAGGAAATAACTGAAGCTTTCTTT. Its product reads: CASSLAGSYLEEITEAFF. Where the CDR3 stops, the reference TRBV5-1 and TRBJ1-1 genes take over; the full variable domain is KAGVTQTPRYLIKTRGQQVTLSCSPISGHRSVSWYQQTPGQGLQFLFEYFSETQRNKGNFPGRFSGRQFSNSRSEMNVSTLELGDSALYLCASSLAGSYLEEITEAFFGQGTRLTVV.